The table lists the clone carrying this T cell receptor beta chain with a few counts. Using RNA transcripts as the source, TCR beta CDR3 regions were amplified. TCR CDR3 regions were first amplified by RT-PCR with HTBI primers. Each CDR3 protein gets one entry after TCRdb re-called the multiplex PCR reads with MiXCR. The profile shows more than 500,000 distinct CDR3 sequences, roughly 15% of them singletons. This record belongs to a study of T cells in Graves' hyperthyroidism and ophthalmopathy. Germline V gives CDR1 MDHEN, CDR2 SYDVKM. Trimming at V came to 3 bases and at J to 2 bases, leaving 4 bases not matched to a gene. The CDR3 consists of 15 residues.

The sequenced sample was blood. The V call is TRBV28, the J call TRBJ2-1; 7 bases map to TRBD2. The TCR comes from a woman aged 25 to 39 with Graves' ophthalmopathy. The CDR3 nucleotides are TGTGCCAGCAGTTTCCGCGGGAGTCCCTACAATGAGCAGTTCTTC. It is translated as CASSFRGSPYNEQFF.